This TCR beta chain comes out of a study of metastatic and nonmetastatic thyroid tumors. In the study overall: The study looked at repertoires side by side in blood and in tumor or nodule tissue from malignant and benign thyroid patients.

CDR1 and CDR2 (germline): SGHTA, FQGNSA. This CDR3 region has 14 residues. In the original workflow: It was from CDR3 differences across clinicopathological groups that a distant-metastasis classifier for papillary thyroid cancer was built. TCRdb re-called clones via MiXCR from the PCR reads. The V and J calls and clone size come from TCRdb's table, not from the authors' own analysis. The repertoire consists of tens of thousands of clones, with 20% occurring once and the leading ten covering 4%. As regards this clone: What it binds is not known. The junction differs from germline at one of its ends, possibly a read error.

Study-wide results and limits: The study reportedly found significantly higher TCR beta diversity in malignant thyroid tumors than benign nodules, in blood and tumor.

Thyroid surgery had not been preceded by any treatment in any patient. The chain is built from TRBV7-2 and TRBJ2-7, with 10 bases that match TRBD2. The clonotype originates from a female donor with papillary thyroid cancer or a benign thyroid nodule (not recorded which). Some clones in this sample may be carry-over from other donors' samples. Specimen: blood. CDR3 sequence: CDIRPSGGSYDQYF. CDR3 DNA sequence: TGTGACATCAGGCCTAGCGGGGGCTCCTACGACCAGTACTTC.